This TCR beta chain was obtained from a study of T cell responses to AZD1222 COVID-19 vaccine. Study conclusions and caveats: The donor cohort was predominantly white British with a female majority, and clonal diversity may have been underestimated. Repertoires in all cases were sampled only once the peak T cell response had passed. Spike-specific TCR breadth rose after two AZD1222 doses, and depth rose as well. Distributed over spike, vaccine-associated CD4 TCRs predominated at 160-218 and 743-854.

Points on this clone: Its antigen is undetermined.

Sequencing was performed with immunoSEQ multiplex PCR; in TCRdb, only in-frame clones are kept and a portion is missing. The sample carries more than 75,000 clones, 90% to 95% recorded once. CDR1 and CDR2 from the germline V gene are LNHNV and YYDKDF (reference sequence). Trimming removed 8 bases from V and 3 bases from J; junction bases left unmatched: 10. The CDR3 is made up of 16 amino acids. The sequences come from peripheral blood, collected on day 0 of AZD1222 vaccination. The genes are TRBV15 and TRBJ2-1; 10 bases are shared with TRBD1. The sequence derives from an adult in good health. CDR3 protein: CATEPPGTGDYNEQFF. The DNA for the CDR3 is TGTGCCACCGAACCCCCCGGGACAGGGGACTACAATGAGCAGTTCTTC.